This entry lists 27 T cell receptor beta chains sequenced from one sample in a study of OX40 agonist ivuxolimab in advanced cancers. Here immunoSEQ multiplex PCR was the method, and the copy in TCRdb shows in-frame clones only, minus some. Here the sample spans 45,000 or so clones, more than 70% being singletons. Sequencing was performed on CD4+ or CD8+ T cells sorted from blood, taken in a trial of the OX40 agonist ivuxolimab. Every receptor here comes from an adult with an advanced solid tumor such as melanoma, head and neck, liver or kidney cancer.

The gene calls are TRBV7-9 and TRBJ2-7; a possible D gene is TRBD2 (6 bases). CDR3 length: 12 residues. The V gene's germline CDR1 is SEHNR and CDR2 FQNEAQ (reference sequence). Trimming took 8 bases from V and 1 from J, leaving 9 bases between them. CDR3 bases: TGTGCCAGCGGAGGGCGGTCCTACGAGCAGTACTTC. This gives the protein CASGGRSYEQYF.

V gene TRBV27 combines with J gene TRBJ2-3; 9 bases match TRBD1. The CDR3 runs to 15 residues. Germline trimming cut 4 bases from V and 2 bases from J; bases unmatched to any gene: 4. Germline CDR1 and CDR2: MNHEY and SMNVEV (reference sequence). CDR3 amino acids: CASSSTGGPTDTQYF. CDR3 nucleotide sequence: TGTGCCAGCAGTTCCACAGGGGGCCCCACAGATACGCAGTATTTT.

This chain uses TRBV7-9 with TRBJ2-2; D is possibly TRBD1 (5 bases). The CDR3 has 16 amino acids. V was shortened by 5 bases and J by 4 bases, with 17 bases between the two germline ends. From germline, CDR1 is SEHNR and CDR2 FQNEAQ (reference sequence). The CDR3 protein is CASSPPFRVSTGELFF. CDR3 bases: TGTGCCAGCAGCCCACCATTCAGGGTGAGCACCGGGGAGCTGTTTTTT.

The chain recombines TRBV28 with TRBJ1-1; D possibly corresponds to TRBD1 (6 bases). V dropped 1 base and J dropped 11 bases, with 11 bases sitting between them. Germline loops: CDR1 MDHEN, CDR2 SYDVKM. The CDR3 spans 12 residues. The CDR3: CASSLSTGRAFF. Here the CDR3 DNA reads TGTGCCAGCAGTTTATCCACAGGGCGGGCTTTCTTT.

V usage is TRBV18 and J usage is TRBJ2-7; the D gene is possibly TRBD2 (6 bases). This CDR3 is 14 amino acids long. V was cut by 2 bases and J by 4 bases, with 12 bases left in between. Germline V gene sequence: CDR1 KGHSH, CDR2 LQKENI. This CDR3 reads CASSPGPGDYEQYF. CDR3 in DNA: TGTGCCAGCTCACCAGGACCGGGAGATTACGAGCAGTACTTC.

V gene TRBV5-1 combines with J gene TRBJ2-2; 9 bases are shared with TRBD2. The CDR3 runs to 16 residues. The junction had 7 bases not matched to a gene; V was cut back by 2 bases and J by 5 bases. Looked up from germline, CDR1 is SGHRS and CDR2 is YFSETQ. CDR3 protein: CASSFLSGRSTGELFF. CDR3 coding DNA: TGCGCCAGCAGCTTCTTGAGCGGGAGGTCTACCGGGGAGCTGTTTTTT.

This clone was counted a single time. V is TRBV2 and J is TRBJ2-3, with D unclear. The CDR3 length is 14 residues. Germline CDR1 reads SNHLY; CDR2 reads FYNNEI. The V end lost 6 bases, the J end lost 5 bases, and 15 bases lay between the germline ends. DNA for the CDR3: TGTGCCAGCAGGACCTCAGCGTCCCAAGATACGCAGTATTTT. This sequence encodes CASRTSASQDTQYF.

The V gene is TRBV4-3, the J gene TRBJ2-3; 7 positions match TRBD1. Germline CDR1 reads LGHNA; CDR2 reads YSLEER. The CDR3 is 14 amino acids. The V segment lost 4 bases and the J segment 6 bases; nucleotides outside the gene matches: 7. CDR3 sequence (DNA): TGCGCCAGCAGCCCCCAGGGGGAAAGGGATACGCAGTATTTT. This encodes CASSPQGERDTQYF.

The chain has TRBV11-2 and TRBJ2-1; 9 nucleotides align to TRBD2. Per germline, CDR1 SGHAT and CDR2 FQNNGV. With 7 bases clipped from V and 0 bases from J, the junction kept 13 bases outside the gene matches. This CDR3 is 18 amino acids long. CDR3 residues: CASTKPSGTISSYNEQFF. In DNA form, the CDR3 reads TGTGCCAGCACCAAGCCTAGCGGGACAATTAGCTCCTACAATGAGCAGTTCTTC. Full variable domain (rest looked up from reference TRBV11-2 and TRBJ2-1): EAGVAQSPRYKIIEKRQSVAFWCNPISGHATLYWYQQILGQGPKLLIQFQNNGVVDDSQLPKDRFSAERLKGVDSTLKIQPAKLEDSAVYLCASTKPSGTISSYNEQFFGPGTRLTVL.

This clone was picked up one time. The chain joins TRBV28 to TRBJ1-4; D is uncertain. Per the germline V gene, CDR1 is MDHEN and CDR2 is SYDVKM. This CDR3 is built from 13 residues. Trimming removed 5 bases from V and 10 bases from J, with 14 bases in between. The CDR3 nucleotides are TGTGCCAGCAGTCCGAACCGGGATGGAAAACTGTTTTTT. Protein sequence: CASSPNRDGKLFF.

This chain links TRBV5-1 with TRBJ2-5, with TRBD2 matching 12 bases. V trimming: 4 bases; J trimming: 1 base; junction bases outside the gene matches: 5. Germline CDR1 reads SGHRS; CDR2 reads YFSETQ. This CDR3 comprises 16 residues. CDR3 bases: TGCGCCAGCAGCCCTTGGACTAGCGGGGCCCAAGAGACCCAGTACTTC. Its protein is CASSPWTSGAQETQYF. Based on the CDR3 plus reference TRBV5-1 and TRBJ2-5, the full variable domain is KAGVTQTPRYLIKTRGQQVTLSCSPISGHRSVSWYQQTPGQGLQFLFEYFSETQRNKGNFPGRFSGRQFSNSRSEMNVSTLELGDSALYLCASSPWTSGAQETQYFGPGTRLLVL.

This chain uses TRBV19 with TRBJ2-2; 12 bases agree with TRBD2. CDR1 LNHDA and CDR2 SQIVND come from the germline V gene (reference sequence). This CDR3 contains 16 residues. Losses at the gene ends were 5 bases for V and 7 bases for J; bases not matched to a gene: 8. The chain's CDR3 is CASSLRTSGMVGELFF. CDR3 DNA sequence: TGTGCCAGTAGTCTCCGGACTAGCGGGATGGTCGGGGAGCTGTTTTTT. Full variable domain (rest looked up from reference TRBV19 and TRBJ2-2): DGGITQSPKYLFRKEGQNVTLSCEQNLNHDAMYWYRQDPGQGLRLIYYSQIVNDFQKGDIAEGYSVSREKKESFPLTVTSAQKNPTAFYLCASSLRTSGMVGELFFGEGSRLTVL.

CDR3 amino acids: CASSLGPANTEAFF. CDR3 DNA sequence: TGCGCCAGCAGCTTGGGACCGGCGAACACTGAAGCTTTCTTT. The chain is built from TRBV5-1 and TRBJ1-1, with unresolved D. The V gene's germline CDR1 is SGHRS and CDR2 YFSETQ. Between the trimmed V and J ends, which lost 0 bases and 1 base, there was a span of 7 bases. This CDR3 is built from 14 residues.

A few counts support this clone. The CDR3 here is CASRGGGGHPYGYTF. CDR3 sequence (DNA): TGTGCCAGTAGGGGAGGAGGGGGACACCCCTATGGCTACACCTTC. The chain joins TRBV19 to TRBJ1-2, with a tentative D call TRBD1 (6 bases). The germline gives CDR1 LNHDA, CDR2 SQIVND (reference sequence). The CDR3 length is 15 residues. V lost 6 bases and J 4 bases, leaving 18 bases between the germline ends.

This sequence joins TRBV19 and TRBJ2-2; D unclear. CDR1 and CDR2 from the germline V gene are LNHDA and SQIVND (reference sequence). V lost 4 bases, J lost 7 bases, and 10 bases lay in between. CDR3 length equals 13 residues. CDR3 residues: CASSRVVGGELFF. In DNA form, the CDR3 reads TGTGCCAGTAGTAGAGTTGTGGGCGGGGAGCTGTTTTTT.

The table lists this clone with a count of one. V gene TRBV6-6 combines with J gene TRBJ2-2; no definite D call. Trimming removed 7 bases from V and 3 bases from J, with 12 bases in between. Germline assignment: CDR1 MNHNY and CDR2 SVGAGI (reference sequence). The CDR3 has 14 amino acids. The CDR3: CASITGPHTGELFF. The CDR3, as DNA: TGTGCCAGCATCACCGGGCCCCACACCGGGGAGCTGTTTTTT.

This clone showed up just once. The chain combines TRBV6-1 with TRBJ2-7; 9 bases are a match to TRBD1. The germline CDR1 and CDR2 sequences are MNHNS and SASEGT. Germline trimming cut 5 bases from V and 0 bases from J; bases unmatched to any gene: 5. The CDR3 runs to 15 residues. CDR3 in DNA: TGTGCCAGCAGTAACCCGGGACAGGGCTCCTACGAGCAGTACTTC. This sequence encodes CASSNPGQGSYEQYF.

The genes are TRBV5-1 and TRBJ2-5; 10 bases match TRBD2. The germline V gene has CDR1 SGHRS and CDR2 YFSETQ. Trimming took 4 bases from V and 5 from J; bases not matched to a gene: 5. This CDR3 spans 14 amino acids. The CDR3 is CASSAGTSAETQYF. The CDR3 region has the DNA TGCGCCAGCAGCGCCGGGACTAGCGCCGAGACCCAGTACTTC. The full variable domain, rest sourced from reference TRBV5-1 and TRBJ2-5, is KAGVTQTPRYLIKTRGQQVTLSCSPISGHRSVSWYQQTPGQGLQFLFEYFSETQRNKGNFPGRFSGRQFSNSRSEMNVSTLELGDSALYLCASSAGTSAETQYFGPGTRLLVL.

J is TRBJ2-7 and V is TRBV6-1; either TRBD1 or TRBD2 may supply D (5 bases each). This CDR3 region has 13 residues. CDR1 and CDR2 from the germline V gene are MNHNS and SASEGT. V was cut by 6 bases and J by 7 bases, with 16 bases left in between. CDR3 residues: CASSRDGVGEQYF. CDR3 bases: TGTGCCAGCAGCCGGGACGGGGTAGGGGAGCAGTACTTC.

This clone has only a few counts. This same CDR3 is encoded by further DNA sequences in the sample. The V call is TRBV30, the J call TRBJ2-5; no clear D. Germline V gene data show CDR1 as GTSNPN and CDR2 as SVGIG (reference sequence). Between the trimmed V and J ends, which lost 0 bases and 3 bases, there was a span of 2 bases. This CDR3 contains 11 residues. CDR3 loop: CAWSVEETQYF. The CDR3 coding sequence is TGTGCCTGGAGTGTGGAAGAGACCCAGTACTTC. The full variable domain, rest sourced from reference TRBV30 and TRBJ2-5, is SQTIHQWPATLVQPVGSPLSLECTVEGTSNPNLYWYRQAAGRGLQLLFYSVGIGQISSEVPQNLSASRPQDRQFILSSKKLLLSDSGFYLCAWSVEETQYFGPGTRLLVL.

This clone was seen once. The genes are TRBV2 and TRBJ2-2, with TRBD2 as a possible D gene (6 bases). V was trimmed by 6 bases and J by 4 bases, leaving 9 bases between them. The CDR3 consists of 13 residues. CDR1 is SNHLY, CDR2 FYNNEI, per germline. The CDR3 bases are TGTGCCAGCAGATGGAGGGTCACCGGGGAGCTGTTTTTT. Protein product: CASRWRVTGELFF.

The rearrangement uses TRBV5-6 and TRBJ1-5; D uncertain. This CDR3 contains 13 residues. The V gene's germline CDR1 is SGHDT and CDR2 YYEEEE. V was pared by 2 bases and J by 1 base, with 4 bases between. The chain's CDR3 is CASSFRSNQPQHF. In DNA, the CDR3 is TGTGCCAGCAGCTTCAGGAGCAATCAGCCCCAGCATTTT. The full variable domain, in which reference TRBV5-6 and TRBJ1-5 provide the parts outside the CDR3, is DAGVTQSPTHLIKTRGQQVTLRCSPKSGHDTVSWYQQALGQGPQFIFQYYEEEERQRGNFPDRFSGHQFPNYSSELNVNALLLGDSALYLCASSFRSNQPQHFGDGTRLSIL.

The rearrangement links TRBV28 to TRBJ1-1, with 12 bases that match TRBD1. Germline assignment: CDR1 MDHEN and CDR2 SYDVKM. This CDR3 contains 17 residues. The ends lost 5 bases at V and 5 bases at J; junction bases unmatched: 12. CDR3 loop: CASSTPGQGAWRTEAFF. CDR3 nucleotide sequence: TGTGCCAGCAGTACCCCGGGACAGGGGGCATGGAGGACTGAAGCTTTCTTT. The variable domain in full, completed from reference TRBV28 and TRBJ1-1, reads DVKVTQSSRYLVKRTGEKVFLECVQDMDHENMFWYRQDPGLGLRLIYFSYDVKMKEKGDIPEGYSVSREKKERFSLILESASTNQTSMYLCASSTPGQGAWRTEAFFGQGTRLTVV.

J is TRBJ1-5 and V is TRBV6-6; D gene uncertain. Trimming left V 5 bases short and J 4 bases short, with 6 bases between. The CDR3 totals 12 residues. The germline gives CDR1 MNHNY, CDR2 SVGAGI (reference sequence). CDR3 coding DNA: TGTGCCAGCAGTCCACCAAATCAGCCCCAGCATTTT. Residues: CASSPPNQPQHF.

The CDR3 loop is CASSLAGSGTGWAGELFF. The CDR3 region has the DNA TGTGCCAGCAGCTTGGCAGGCTCCGGGACAGGGTGGGCCGGGGAGCTGTTTTTT. The chain recombines TRBV5-6 with TRBJ2-2; 9 bases map to TRBD1. Germline CDR1 and CDR2: SGHDT and YYEEEE. V dropped 0 bases and J dropped 6; count of bases not matched to a gene: 12. The CDR3 has 18 residues.

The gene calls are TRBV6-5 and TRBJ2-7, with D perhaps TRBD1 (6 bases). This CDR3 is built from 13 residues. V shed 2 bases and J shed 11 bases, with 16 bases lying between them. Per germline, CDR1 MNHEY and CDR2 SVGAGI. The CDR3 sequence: CASSYNPWDKKYF. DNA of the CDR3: TGTGCCAGCAGTTACAATCCGTGGGACAAGAAGTACTTC.

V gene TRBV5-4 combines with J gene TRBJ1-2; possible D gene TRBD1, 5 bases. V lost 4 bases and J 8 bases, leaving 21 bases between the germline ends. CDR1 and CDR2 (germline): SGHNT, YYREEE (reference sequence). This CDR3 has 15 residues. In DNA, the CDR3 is TGTGCCAGCAGCCAAGAGCGGGAACCCCGGGGCGGCTACACCTTC. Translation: CASSQEREPRGGYTF.